Listed here are 5 T cell receptor beta chains from one sample, sequenced in a study of CD8+CD57+ T cells in acquired aplastic anemia (dated by TCRdb to about 2018). Sequencing was carried out with an Illumina HiSeq 2000. Genomic DNA was used as template for profiling of TCR beta VDJ combinations and CDR3 sequences. TCRdb ran its own pipeline on the public reads, namely fastp trimming at Q25 and MiXCR clone calling, and kept in-frame beta chains. Rows are unified per CDR3 protein, each entry keeping the most common DNA and genes. The sample table lists some 130,000 distinct CDR3 sequences, less than 45% of them with a count of one. 8.4% of the sample is held by the ten biggest clonotypes. The sequencing input was sorted CD4+, CD8+, or CD8+CD57+ T cells (not recorded which) from PBMCs. The receptors originated from a human donor in good health, serving as a control.

This clonotype was counted a few times. The rearrangement uses TRBV10-3 and TRBJ2-7, with a tentative D call TRBD1 (5 bases). The V and J ends lost 7 bases and 7 bases respectively, with 17 bases between them. The CDR3 is 13 residues long. Germline V gene sequence: CDR1 ENHRY, CDR2 SYGVKD. DNA for the CDR3: TGTGCCATCAAGGAAACAGGTTCGCGGGAGCAGTACTTC. It encodes CAIKETGSREQYF.

This clonotype was recorded once. The V and J genes are TRBV7-2 and TRBJ2-7; tentatively, D is TRBD1 (6 bases). This CDR3 has 13 amino acids. The V end lost 5 bases, the J end lost 2 bases, and 10 bases lay between the germline ends. From germline, CDR1 is SGHTA and CDR2 FQGNSA. CDR3 sequence reads: CASSQGQTYEQYF. As DNA, the CDR3 is TGTGCCAGCAGCCAAGGACAGACCTACGAGCAGTACTTC.

This clonotype showed up just once. At one boundary the junction diverges from the germline segment, which might be a read error. The chain couples TRBV4-2 to TRBJ2-7; D possibly corresponds to TRBD1 (5 bases). Looked up from germline, CDR1 is LGHNA and CDR2 is YNFKEQ. This CDR3 spans 11 amino acids. The CDR3 DNA is TGTGCCAGCAACCAAGGCAGGGATCCGTACTTC. It specifies CASNQGRDPYF.

This clonotype was seen many times. V gene TRBV6-1 combines with J gene TRBJ2-6, with 8 nucleotides matching TRBD1. After removal of 5 bases from V and 0 bases from J, the junction contained 9 bases not matched to a gene. This CDR3 has 18 residues. Germline V lookup: CDR1 MNHNS, CDR2 SASEGT. CDR3 sequence reads: CASSRTGTGFSGANVLTF. CDR3 nucleotide sequence: TGTGCCAGCAGTAGGACCGGGACAGGCTTCTCTGGGGCCAACGTCCTGACTTTC.

Regarding this clonotype: This could be a read error, since a much larger clone is one nucleotide away. The gene calls are TRBV7-9 and TRBJ1-3; D ambiguous. The length of the CDR3 is 14 residues. Between the trimmed V and J ends, which lost 4 bases and 4 bases, there was a span of 11 bases. Germline V gene sequence: CDR1 SEHNR, CDR2 FQNEAQ (reference sequence). CDR3 sequence reads: CASSSPIGGNTIYF. The CDR3 nucleotides read TGTGCCAGCAGCTCCCCCATCGGGGGAAACACCATATATTTT.